A selection of T cell receptor beta chains follows, all from one sample in a study of T cell responses to AZD1222 COVID-19 vaccine. Method: immunoSEQ multiplex PCR; TCRdb's copy keeps in-frame clones and lacks some. The sample has 150,000 to 200,000 clones; about nine tenths are singletons. The source was peripheral blood, collected on day 0 of AZD1222 vaccination. The receptor source for this set is an adult in good health. CDR3s include the opening cysteine and the closing phenylalanine or tryptophan. D genes are given only for firm matches. Clone size is shown for a subset of rows, as once, few, many or a class of expanded clone.

D	J	size	V	CDR3	DNA
TRBD1	TRBJ2-7	.	TRBV6-2/TRBV6-3	CASSQAGQGTYEQYF	TGTGCCAGCAGCCAGGCGGGACAGGGAACCTACGAGCAGTACTTC
TRBD1	TRBJ1-2	.	TRBV12-3/TRBV12-4	CASSSDRAHGYTF	TGTGCCAGCAGCTCCGACAGGGCCCATGGCTACACCTTC
.	TRBJ2-2	.	TRBV11-3	CASSPSGPGELFF	TGTGCCAGCAGCCCGAGTGGGCCCGGGGAGCTGTTTTTT
.	TRBJ1-3	.	TRBV14	CASSQDSLGNTIYF	TGTGCCAGCAGCCAAGATAGCCTCGGAAACACCATATATTTT
TRBD1	TRBJ2-7	.	TRBV6-2/TRBV6-3	CASSALGTGGFEQYF	TGTGCCAGCAGTGCCCTCGGGACAGGGGGCTTCGAGCAGTACTTC
.	TRBJ1-2	.	TRBV19	CASSPQLGYGYTF	TGTGCCAGTAGCCCGCAACTTGGCTATGGCTACACCTTC
.	TRBJ1-2	.	TRBV7-9	CASSLEGSGGYTF	TGTGCCAGCAGCTTAGAGGGTTCCGGGGGCTACACCTTC
TRBD1	TRBJ2-7	.	TRBV19	CASREQGSSSYEQYF	TGTGCCAGTAGGGAACAGGGGTCCAGCTCCTACGAGCAGTACTTC
.	TRBJ2-1	once	TRBV12-3/TRBV12-4	CASSFQLGGEQFF	TGTGCCAGCAGTTTTCAGCTTGGCGGCGAGCAGTTCTTC
.	TRBJ1-5	.	TRBV21-1	CASSKVPGITSNQPQHF	TGTGCCAGCAGCAAAGTACCAGGGATTACTAGCAATCAGCCCCAGCATTTT
.	TRBJ2-5	.	TRBV6-4	CASSDFRSLIPLGQETQYF	TGTGCCAGCAGTGACTTTAGGTCCCTAATACCTCTGGGCCAAGAGACCCAGTACTTC
.	TRBJ1-1	.	TRBV25-1	CASSRLNTEAFF	TGTGCCAGCAGTCGGTTGAACACTGAAGCTTTCTTT
.	TRBJ2-1	.	TRBV5-4	CASSLANEQFF	TGTGCCAGCAGCTTGGCTAATGAGCAGTTCTTC
TRBD2	TRBJ2-2	.	TRBV7-9	CASSLGIAGYTGELFF	TGTGCCAGCAGCTTAGGCATAGCGGGGTACACCGGGGAGCTGTTTTTT
.	TRBJ1-2	once	TRBV12-5	CASGLGGYGYTF	TGTGCTAGTGGTTTGGGAGGCTATGGCTACACCTTC
TRBD2	TRBJ2-2	.	TRBV2	CASRTPRGGATGELFF	TGTGCCAGCAGGACCCCCCGGGGGGGGGCGACCGGGGAGCTGTTTTTT
.	TRBJ2-7	.	TRBV3-1/TRBV3-2	CASSQFSYEQYF	TGTGCCAGCAGCCAATTCTCCTACGAGCAGTACTTC
.	TRBJ1-5	few	TRBV7-9	CASSGVGQPGNQPQHF	TGTGCCAGCAGCGGGGTGGGCCAACCTGGGAATCAGCCCCAGCATTTT
TRBD2	TRBJ2-3	.	TRBV5-4	CASSLAASGGSDTQYF	TGTGCCAGCAGCTTGGCCGCTAGCGGGGGGTCAGATACGCAGTATTTT
TRBD2	TRBJ2-7	.	TRBV10-2	CASGKKGLAGYYEQYF	TGCGCCAGCGGGAAGAAAGGACTAGCGGGATACTACGAGCAGTACTTC
.	TRBJ2-3	few	TRBV9	CASSAGGRDTQYF	TGTGCCAGCAGCGCCGGAGGAAGGGATACGCAGTATTTT
.	TRBJ2-1	.	TRBV7-3	CASSLTRSPTPNEQFF	TGTGCCAGCAGCTTAACTCGGTCTCCGACGCCGAATGAGCAGTTCTTC
TRBD2	TRBJ2-5	.	TRBV7-2	CASSLRGGRGSQETQYF	TGTGCCAGCAGCTTAAGGGGTGGGCGGGGGAGCCAAGAGACCCAGTACTTC
TRBD1	TRBJ2-7	.	TRBV5-6	CASSRDSAYEQYF	TGTGCCAGCAGCCGGGACAGTGCCTACGAGCAGTACTTC
TRBD2	TRBJ2-7	.	TRBV4-3	CASSQGERGGFDEQYF	TGCGCCAGCAGCCAAGGGGAGCGGGGGGGCTTTGACGAGCAGTACTTC
.	TRBJ2-2	.	TRBV4-2	CASSQDFRNTGELFF	TGTGCCAGCAGCCAAGATTTCAGGAACACCGGGGAGCTGTTTTTT
.	TRBJ2-7	.	TRBV5-1	CASSPGSISYEQYF	TGCGCCAGCAGCCCGGGGTCAATATCCTACGAGCAGTACTTC
TRBD1	TRBJ1-2	.	TRBV9	CASSPTGAGGGYGYTF	TGTGCCAGCAGCCCGACGGGGGCAGGGGGTGGGTATGGCTACACCTTC
.	TRBJ2-1	.	TRBV6-5	CASEGFSYNEQFF	TGTGCCAGCGAGGGCTTCTCCTACAATGAGCAGTTCTTC
TRBD1	TRBJ2-7	once	TRBV29-1	CSVGTGGYEQYF	TGCAGCGTGGGGACAGGGGGCTACGAGCAGTACTTC
.	TRBJ2-3	.	TRBV15	CATSRDPSGDTQYF	TGTGCCACCAGCAGAGATCCGTCCGGGGATACGCAGTATTTT
TRBD1	TRBJ2-5	.	TRBV18	CASSQGAQETQYF	TGTGCCAGCTCACAGGGGGCTCAAGAGACCCAGTACTTC
.	TRBJ1-4	.	TRBV20-1	CSARDPLGPTF	TGCAGTGCTAGAGATCCCCTGGGACCCACTTTT
.	TRBJ1-4	.	TRBV5-1	CASSLDPANEKLFF	TGCGCCAGCAGCTTAGACCCGGCTAATGAAAAACTGTTTTTT
.	TRBJ2-1	.	TRBV10-3	CAISDPPSGSSRPSSYNEQFF	TGTGCCATCAGTGATCCCCCTTCGGGGAGCTCTCGACCTAGCTCCTACAATGAGCAGTTCTTC
TRBD1	TRBJ1-3	.	TRBV6-6	CATWTGEYTIYF	TGTGCCACCTGGACAGGGGAATACACCATATATTTT
.	TRBJ2-3	once	TRBV5-4	CASSPPGAGTDTQYF	TGTGCCAGCAGCCCTCCGGGGGCAGGGACAGATACGCAGTATTTT
.	TRBJ2-7	.	TRBV6-5	CASSYRTESSYEQYF	TGTGCCAGCAGTTATCGGACCGAGAGCTCCTACGAGCAGTACTTC
TRBD1	TRBJ1-1	.	TRBV6-2/TRBV6-3	CASSYQGRGTPNTEAFF	TGTGCCAGCAGTTACCAAGGCAGGGGGACACCGAACACTGAAGCTTTCTTT
.	TRBJ2-1	once	TRBV12-3/TRBV12-4	CASTTESEQFF	TGTGCCAGCACCACGGAATCTGAGCAGTTCTTC
.	TRBJ1-4	.	TRBV6-2/TRBV6-3	CASSYTRLLDEKLFF	TGTGCCAGCAGTTACACCAGACTCCTTGATGAAAAACTGTTTTTT
.	TRBJ1-5	.	TRBV7-8	CASSHRRFINQPQHF	TGTGCCAGCAGTCACCGACGCTTTATCAATCAGCCCCAGCATTTT
.	TRBJ1-1	.	TRBV7-9	CASSLGSSGTEAFF	TGTGCCAGCAGCTTAGGGTCTTCTGGCACTGAAGCTTTCTTT
.	TRBJ1-2	few	TRBV5-5	CASSLIQGSNYGYTF	TGTGCCAGCAGCTTAATTCAGGGAAGTAACTATGGCTACACCTTC
.	TRBJ2-2	.	TRBV11-3	CASARTARDTGELFF	TGTGCCAGCGCGAGGACAGCCCGAGACACCGGGGAGCTGTTTTTT
.	TRBJ1-3	.	TRBV19	CASSETGRHTIYF	TGTGCCAGTAGTGAAACAGGCCGGCACACCATATATTTT
.	TRBJ1-4	.	TRBV5-4	CASSQGLGEKLFF	TGTGCCAGCAGCCAGGGGCTTGGTGAAAAACTGTTTTTT
TRBD2	TRBJ2-3	.	TRBV9	CASSVGTSGSTDTQYF	TGTGCCAGCAGCGTAGGCACTAGCGGTAGCACAGATACGCAGTATTTT
.	TRBJ1-1	.	TRBV19	CASSTHQGLGTEAFF	TGTGCCAGTAGTACCCACCAGGGTTTAGGCACTGAAGCTTTCTTT
.	TRBJ1-2	.	TRBV19	CASSIDRSERGYTF	TGTGCCAGTAGTATAGATCGCAGTGAGCGCGGCTACACCTTC
TRBD2	TRBJ2-5	.	TRBV12-3/TRBV12-4	CASTSPGGETQYF	TGTGCCAGTACCTCGCCGGGGGGGGAGACCCAGTACTTC